These 17 T cell receptor beta chains were all obtained from the same sample, sequenced in a study of blood T cell repertoires in COVID-19. TCRdb's table, derived via immunoSEQ multiplex PCR, lists solely in-frame clones and lacks some. This table has just under 300,000 clones, around 84% appearing once. Sequencing was done on a sample of peripheral blood. The receptors derive from a man aged 65 to 85 with acute or convalescent COVID-19.

The genes are TRBV7-2 and TRBJ2-7; 11 bases match TRBD2. V dropped 5 bases and J dropped 5; count of bases not matched to a gene: 14. CDR1 is SGHTA and CDR2 is FQGNSA in the germline V gene. This CDR3 is 17 amino acids long. The DNA for the CDR3 is TGTGCCAGCAGCCTATTTAGCGGGAGGGGTCGGGGCCACGAGCAGTACTTC. Amino acids: CASSLFSGRGRGHEQYF.

The chain is built from TRBV10-3 and TRBJ2-1, with D possibly TRBD1 on 6 matching bases. Trimming took 3 bases from V and 7 from J, leaving 10 bases between them. CDR1 and CDR2 from the germline V gene are ENHRY and SYGVKD. This CDR3 comprises 13 residues. In DNA form, the CDR3 reads TGTGCCATCAGTGATTTCGACAGGAATGAGCAGTTCTTC. Its translation: CAISDFDRNEQFF.

V gene TRBV30 combines with J gene TRBJ1-2; TRBD1 matches 8 bases. The germline V gene has CDR1 GTSNPN and CDR2 SVGIG (reference sequence). This CDR3 contains 13 residues. Trimming removed 2 bases from V and 5 bases from J; junction bases left unmatched: 4. CDR3 sequence: CAWSITGGYGYTF. CDR3 sequence (DNA): TGTGCCTGGAGTATAACAGGGGGGTATGGCTACACCTTC.

J is TRBJ1-1 and V is TRBV27; D is possibly TRBD1 (6 bases). Trimming stripped 3 bases from V and 1 base from J, with 21 bases between. CDR1 is MNHEY and CDR2 is SMNVEV in the germline V gene (reference sequence). This CDR3 has 18 amino acids. This chain's CDR3 is CASSFIGARGLSNTEAFF. The CDR3 region has the DNA TGTGCCAGCAGTTTTATCGGGGCGCGGGGGCTTTCGAACACTGAAGCTTTCTTT.

In this sample, this clone turned up a few times. V is TRBV25-1 and J is TRBJ1-4, with a tentative D call TRBD1 (5 bases). Trimming left V 5 bases short and J 11 bases short, with 9 bases between. The CDR3 covers 11 residues. The germline CDR1 and CDR2 sequences are MGHDK and SYGVNS. The CDR3 DNA reads TGTGCCAGCAGTACGACAGATAAACTGTTTTTT. Amino acids: CASSTTDKLFF.

The chain uses TRBV9 and TRBJ2-2; 7 bases match TRBD1. Germline V gene sequence: CDR1 SGDLS, CDR2 YYNGEE. The CDR3 consists of 15 residues. Trimming cost V 0 bases and J 5 bases; bases outside gene matches: 4. Here the CDR3 DNA reads TGTGCCAGCAGCGTAGGCCCAGGGGGAACCGGGGAGCTGTTTTTT. Translating gives CASSVGPGGTGELFF.

The chain recombines TRBV6-5 with TRBJ2-7, with 11 positions matching TRBD1. The CDR3 is 15 residues long. V lost 5 bases, J lost 2 bases, and 5 bases stayed unmatched. Germline values: CDR1 MNHEY, CDR2 SVGAGI. CDR3 nucleotide sequence: TGTGCCAGCAGTAGCCGGGACAGGGGGGCCTACGAGCAGTACTTC. Translation: CASSSRDRGAYEQYF.

CDR3 nucleotides: TGTGCCACCAGCAGCGATCCGGGACAGTTCTACAATGAGCAGTTCTTC. Amino acid sequence: CATSSDPGQFYNEQFF. This chain links TRBV15 with TRBJ2-1; 7 bases are a match to TRBD1. The germline V gene encodes CDR1 LNHNV and CDR2 YYDKDF (reference sequence). CDR3 length: 16 amino acids. The V and J ends lost 3 bases and 3 bases, in that order; junction bases with no gene match: 8. The variable domain in full, completed from reference TRBV15 and TRBJ2-1, reads DAMVIQNPRYQVTQFGKPVTLSCSQTLNHNVMYWYQQKSSQAPKLLFHYYDKDFNNEADTPDNFQSRRPNTSFCFLDIRSPGLGDTAMYLCATSSDPGQFYNEQFFGPGTRLTVL.

For the CDR3, the DNA is TGTGCCAGCAGTTACAATTCAGGAGCAGGGGGGGAGACCCAGTACTTC. Protein sequence: CASSYNSGAGGETQYF. The genes are TRBV6-5 and TRBJ2-5; a weak D match, TRBD1 (7 bases). The germline V and J ends were trimmed by 2 bases and 5 bases, with 18 bases remaining between them. The CDR3 has 16 amino acids. Germline V CDR1 and CDR2: MNHEY, SVGAGI.

The V gene is TRBV6-1, the J gene TRBJ1-2; D ambiguous. Germline V gives CDR1 MNHNS, CDR2 SASEGT. V was pared by 1 base and J by 3 bases, with 12 bases between. The CDR3 contains 15 residues. The CDR3 DNA sequence: TGTGCCAGCAGTGAAGAGTCTTGGACTTACTATGGCTACACCTTC. As protein: CASSEESWTYYGYTF.

The genes are TRBV27 and TRBJ2-7, with 8 bases identical to TRBD2. This CDR3 is built from 14 residues. The germline gives CDR1 MNHEY, CDR2 SMNVEV (reference sequence). Germline trimming cut 6 bases from V and 2 bases from J; bases unmatched to any gene: 6. This chain's CDR3 is CASRVAGYAYEQYF. CDR3 DNA sequence: TGTGCCAGCAGGGTAGCGGGATATGCCTACGAGCAGTACTTC.

The chain couples TRBV27 to TRBJ1-5, with 9 bases that match TRBD1. V shed 8 bases and J 6 bases; nucleotides not matched to a gene: 5. The CDR3 has 13 residues. Germline V gives CDR1 MNHEY, CDR2 SMNVEV (reference sequence). The chain's CDR3 is CASWDRVGQPQHF. CDR3 sequence (DNA): TGTGCCAGCTGGGACAGGGTTGGTCAGCCCCAGCATTTT.

This clone showed up just once. V and J are TRBV28 and TRBJ1-2; D is ambiguous. There are 12 residues in the CDR3. Germline loops: CDR1 MDHEN, CDR2 SYDVKM. Trimming shortened V by 7 bases and J by 3 bases, and 9 bases separated the two germline ends. For the CDR3, the DNA is TGTGCCAGCAACTCCGGGGACTATGGCTACACCTTC. Translation: CASNSGDYGYTF.

V usage is TRBV11-2 and J usage is TRBJ2-5, with D tentatively TRBD2 (6 bases). CDR3 length: 17 residues. CDR1 SGHAT and CDR2 FQNNGV come from the germline V gene. Trimming cost V 5 bases and J 2 bases, with 21 bases left between them. The CDR3 DNA reads TGTGCCAGCAGCCCTGGCTATGGGGGAGGATCGCAAGAGACCCAGTACTTC. Protein: CASSPGYGGGSQETQYF.

A few counts support this clone. This chain joins TRBV28 and TRBJ1-3; D is perhaps TRBD1 (5 bases). The CDR3 has 16 residues. In germline, CDR1 is MDHEN, CDR2 SYDVKM. Trimming shortened V by 5 bases and J by 0 bases, and 14 bases separated the two germline ends. CDR3 sequence: CASSPPGLSSGNTIYF. The CDR3 DNA follows: TGTGCCAGCAGTCCCCCGGGACTGAGCTCTGGAAACACCATATATTTT.

The chain is built from TRBV10-3 and TRBJ1-5; no firm D call. CDR1 is ENHRY, CDR2 SYGVKD, per germline. V was cut by 1 base and J by 9 bases, with 13 bases left in between. The CDR3 loop spans 14 amino acids. This CDR3 is CAISEFTGRRPQHF. The CDR3, as DNA: TGTGCCATCAGTGAGTTCACGGGTAGAAGGCCCCAGCATTTT.

V is TRBV15 and J is TRBJ1-4, with TRBD1 identical over 7 bases. Germline CDR1 LNHNV, CDR2 YYDKDF (reference sequence). CDR3 length: 15 residues. Losses at the gene ends were 3 bases for V and 8 bases for J; bases not matched to a gene: 9. The CDR3 DNA reads TGTGCCACCAGCAGTGCCCGACAGGGAAACGAAAAACTGTTTTTT. It codes for CATSSARQGNEKLFF. The full variable domain, rest sourced from reference TRBV15 and TRBJ1-4, is DAMVIQNPRYQVTQFGKPVTLSCSQTLNHNVMYWYQQKSSQAPKLLFHYYDKDFNNEADTPDNFQSRRPNTSFCFLDIRSPGLGDTAMYLCATSSARQGNEKLFFGSGTQLSVL.